The entry that follows covers one T cell receptor (beta chain) sequence. Its antigen is unknown. Within one base of it there is no much larger clone, and no base qualities were kept. This sample's time point label indicates: around 2 years on ibrutinib. For TCR beta library preparation, roughly 2 micrograms of genomic DNA were extracted from the cryopreserved PBMCs. Longitudinal blood samples from CLL patients receiving ibrutinib monotherapy were subjected to high-throughput TCR beta sequencing. The patients were enrolled in a single-center, open-label phase 2 trial of ibrutinib monotherapy. Trimming at the junction amounts to 7 bases on V and 3 bases on J, and the germline ends lie 19 bases apart. CDR1 and CDR2 are read off the germline V gene (reference sequence) as MNHEY and SMNVEV. The CDR3 spans 15 residues, from the cysteine through the phenylalanine. Only the CDR3 region is kept as DNA, spanning 45 bases read in frame from base 1.

This sample was taken from a study of cytotoxic CD8 clonotypes in ibrutinib-treated CLL (dated by TCRdb to about 2021). In the study overall: The cohort had eleven to twelve relapsed/refractory and approximately 15 treatment-naive patients; 17 to 18 were IGHV unmutated. Cryopreserved peripheral blood mononuclear cells were collected before treatment, at response, and at either disease progression or sustained remission. Of the approximately 86 people in the trial, 26 had longitudinal samples available. On average, each sample had about 250,000 productive templates and 100,000 or so productive rearrangements. Response samples were obtained after a median of about 13 months of treatment, with a range of about 6 to 40 months. Responses were partial in 24 patients and complete in 2; after median around 65 months follow-up, around 15 stayed in remission and 12 progressed. All remission and progressive disease samples were collected while patients were still receiving ibrutinib. General findings and caveats noted by the study authors: Sampling times were not matched between patients in sustained remission and patients whose disease was progressing, and lymph node repertoires were not examined. Public clonotypes were rare and either contracted or stayed stable during treatment, and the rise in clonality at ibrutinib response reflected the expansion of private clonotypes. Clonality increased at ibrutinib response, stayed stable in sustained remission, and fell back toward baseline at progression. Baseline clonality exceeded that of age-matched healthy donors and correlated strongly with circulating CD8+ T-cell counts.

On a MiSeq, deep resolution sequencing aimed for a depth between 1 in 1 million and 1 in 200,000 T cells, with each clonotype covered approximately 9.2x on average. TCR beta libraries were generated with the immunoSEQ hsTCRB Kit. The original pipeline was this. ImmunoSEQ Data Assistant and ImmunoSEQ Analyzer were used for data analysis, and V, D and J genes were assigned according to IMGT definitions. Clonality was computed as one minus normalized Shannon entropy of productive rearrangement frequencies, ranging from 0 to 1. Public clonotype analysis was restricted to overrepresented clonotypes comprising at least 0.05% of each patient's repertoire. Roughly 13 age-matched healthy donor repertoires from immuneACCESS served as clonality controls. TCRdb carries this immuneACCESS record with in-frame sequences only. Its versions omit some clonotypes, under half of them owing to an unresolved V gene in the studies checked, with the rest unexplained. V, J and clone size are those of that table, while D and trimming were read from the DNA. The sample profile shows about 92,000 clones; approximately 77% of them were found once. The ten biggest clones cover around 24% of the sample.

This sequence was found in a human donor with chronic lymphocytic leukemia. Sequencing used PBMCs, obtained after 24 months of ibrutinib treatment. The chain is made from TRBV27 and TRBJ2-7; the D gene could be either TRBD1 or TRBD2, each agreeing at 6 bases. The DNA sequence reads TGTGCCAGCAAACACGACCTAAGGGGGGACTACGAGCAGTACTTC. Its protein is CASKHDLRGDYEQYF.